The 18 T cell receptor beta chains reported below all come from one sample, sequenced in a study of shared clonotypes between healthy human individuals. The assay was immunoSEQ multiplex PCR, and TCRdb's table has in-frame clones only and misses some. The sample has over a million clones, around 95% seen once; the top ten hold 1.2%. The sample taken for sequencing was naive CD4+ T cells sorted from blood. The subset: CD45RA+ positively selected. The receptor set was obtained from a man aged 30 to 39 in good health.

This chain uses TRBV18 with TRBJ2-3; 7 bases fit TRBD1. V gave up 4 bases and J gave up 6 bases; unmatched junction bases: 10. The length of the CDR3 is 15 residues. The germline CDR1 and CDR2 sequences are KGHSH and LQKENI. CDR3 nucleotide sequence: TGTGCCAGCTCACAAGACAGGGTGACATACGATACGCAGTATTTT. Its translation is CASSQDRVTYDTQYF.

The chain employs TRBV11-3 and TRBJ1-1; D gene ambiguous. Trimming took off 0 bases at V and 2 bases at J, with 4 bases between the two ends. The CDR3 runs to 13 residues. CDR1 and CDR2 (germline): SGHNT, YENEEA. CDR3 nucleotide sequence: TGTGCCAGCAGCTTAGAGATCAACACTGAAGCTTTCTTT. Its protein is CASSLEINTEAFF.

This chain connects TRBV7-9 to TRBJ1-3; D gene ambiguous. The CDR3 is 17 residues long. Germline values: CDR1 SEHNR, CDR2 FQNEAQ (reference sequence). The ends were cut back, 0 bases at V and 0 bases at J, with 12 bases in the middle. CDR3: CASSLALHIDSGNTIYF. In nucleotides, the CDR3 is TGTGCCAGCAGCTTAGCGCTCCACATAGACTCTGGAAACACCATATATTTT.

Notes on this clone: Other DNA sequences in the same sample also yield this CDR3. V is TRBV5-1 and J is TRBJ1-1; D is undetermined. Germline CDR1 reads SGHRS; CDR2 reads YFSETQ. V lost 0 bases, J lost 1 base, and 7 bases lay in between. The CDR3 contains 14 residues. The CDR3 sequence: CASSLGPPNTEAFF. CDR3 nucleotides: TGCGCCAGCAGCTTGGGCCCGCCGAACACTGAAGCTTTCTTT.

The chain employs TRBV2 and TRBJ2-2; D is perhaps TRBD1 (5 bases). Trimming left V 2 bases short and J 3 bases short, with 10 bases between. CDR3 size: 15 residues. Germline V gene data show CDR1 as SNHLY and CDR2 as FYNNEI. The CDR3 bases are TGTGCCAGCAGTGAACAGCAGGGTGACACCGGGGAGCTGTTTTTT. It encodes CASSEQQGDTGELFF.

This clone came up once. This sequence joins TRBV19 and TRBJ1-2, with D unclear. This CDR3 region has 16 residues. Germline CDR1 and CDR2: LNHDA and SQIVND (reference sequence). V was shortened by 4 bases and J by 0 bases, with 15 bases between the two germline ends. CDR3 in amino acids: CASSTNRIRANYGYTF. The DNA for the CDR3 is TGTGCCAGTAGTACGAACCGAATAAGGGCTAACTATGGCTACACCTTC.

The count of this clone is one. The CDR3 DNA reads as TGTGCCAGCAGCACCCATAGCGGGACCGAGGAGGGGGAGCAGTACTTC. Amino acid sequence: CASSTHSGTEEGEQYF. J is TRBJ2-7 and V is TRBV9; 8 nucleotides line up with TRBD2. CDR1 and CDR2 from the germline V gene are SGDLS and YYNGEE. V was clipped by 4 bases and J by 7 bases; unmatched bases: 16. The CDR3 runs 16 residues.

The rearrangement links TRBV7-9 to TRBJ2-5; 11 bases map to TRBD1. Germline CDR1 is SEHNR and CDR2 is FQNEAQ (reference sequence). The J segment lost 4 bases and the V segment lost 4 bases, leaving 5 bases of the junction unmatched. The CDR3 totals 15 residues. The CDR3 is CASSYGQGARETQYF. CDR3 nucleotides: TGTGCCAGCAGCTACGGACAGGGGGCGCGAGAGACCCAGTACTTC.

The rearrangement uses TRBV9 and TRBJ2-3, with 7 bases identical to TRBD1. This CDR3 comprises 17 residues. Unmatched junction bases numbered 14, after V lost 0 bases and J lost 7 bases. The V gene's germline CDR1 is SGDLS and CDR2 YYNGEE. This CDR3 is CASSVGGGDRASNTQYF. The CDR3 DNA is TGTGCCAGCAGCGTAGGAGGGGGAGACAGGGCATCGAATACGCAGTATTTT.

This chain links TRBV5-1 with TRBJ1-2; 7 nucleotides match TRBD1. Germline lookup yields CDR1 SGHRS and CDR2 YFSETQ. J gave up 8 bases and V 3 bases, and 7 bases lay outside the gene matches. The CDR3 has 13 amino acids. The CDR3 sequence: CASSSTGDAGYTF. The CDR3 DNA reads as TGCGCCAGCAGCTCTACAGGGGACGCGGGCTACACCTTC.

V gene TRBV18 combines with J gene TRBJ2-2, with D perhaps assigned TRBD1 or TRBD2 (5 bases each). Germline-derived CDR1 and CDR2 are KGHSH and LQKENI. CDR3 length equals 14 residues. Trimming took 5 bases from V and 5 from J, leaving 12 bases between them. CDR3 amino acids: CASSGTQRTGELFF. For the CDR3, the DNA is TGTGCCAGCTCAGGGACCCAACGGACCGGGGAGCTGTTTTTT.

The chain's CDR3 is CASSLAEGHTGELFF. The DNA of the CDR3 is TGCGCCAGCAGCTTGGCCGAGGGTCATACCGGGGAGCTGTTTTTT. The genes are TRBV5-1 and TRBJ2-2, with D possibly TRBD2 on 5 matching bases. The ends were cut back, 0 bases at V and 5 bases at J, with 11 bases in the middle. The length of the CDR3 is 15 residues. Germline V gives CDR1 SGHRS, CDR2 YFSETQ.

The chain recombines TRBV19 with TRBJ2-7; TRBD2 matches 9 bases. This CDR3 spans 13 amino acids. Germline CDR1 is LNHDA and CDR2 is SQIVND (reference sequence). The J segment lost 4 bases and the V segment lost 3 bases, leaving 1 base of the junction unmatched. CDR3 protein: CASSIAGGYEQYF. The CDR3 coding sequence is TGTGCCAGTAGTATTGCGGGAGGGTACGAGCAGTACTTC. Variable domain in full (rest from reference TRBV19 and TRBJ2-7): DGGITQSPKYLFRKEGQNVTLSCEQNLNHDAMYWYRQDPGQGLRLIYYSQIVNDFQKGDIAEGYSVSREKKESFPLTVTSAQKNPTAFYLCASSIAGGYEQYFGPGTRLTVT.

CDR3 amino acids: CATGTGETGELFF. CDR3 bases: TGTGCCACCGGGACAGGGGAAACCGGGGAGCTGTTTTTT. The chain has TRBV11-3 and TRBJ2-2; TRBD1 aligns across 10 bases. CDR1 SGHNT and CDR2 YENEEA come from the germline V gene. The CDR3 loop spans 13 amino acids. With 10 bases clipped from V and 5 bases from J, the junction kept 4 bases outside the gene matches.

This chain joins TRBV30 and TRBJ2-1; D unresolved. The CDR3 sequence is 11 residues long. Trimming pared 2 bases from V and 9 bases from J, leaving 8 bases between. Germline V gene lookup returns CDR1 GTSNPN and CDR2 SVGIG (reference sequence). Here the CDR3 reads CAWSPLGEQFF. In DNA form, the CDR3 reads TGTGCCTGGAGTCCCCTGGGTGAGCAGTTCTTC.

In this sample, this clone turned up once. This chain connects TRBV5-4 to TRBJ1-3; D uncertain. The germline CDR1 and CDR2 sequences are SGHNT and YYREEE (reference sequence). V was trimmed by 1 base and J by 0 bases, leaving 8 bases between them. The CDR3 covers 15 residues. The CDR3 is CASSLFPGSGNTIYF. The CDR3 nucleotides are TGTGCCAGCAGCTTGTTCCCAGGCTCTGGAAACACCATATATTTT.

A few counts support this clone. Other DNA sequences in the sample encode the same CDR3. The rearrangement links TRBV14 to TRBJ2-5, with D maybe TRBD2 (5 bases). Germline assignment: CDR1 SGHDN and CDR2 FVKESK. This CDR3 spans 13 amino acids. Trimming took off 4 bases at V and 1 base at J, with 7 bases between the two ends. CDR3 sequence: CASSRGFQETQYF. The CDR3 bases are TGTGCCAGCAGCCGAGGGTTCCAAGAGACCCAGTACTTC.

The count of this clone is one. The CDR3 sequence is CASSPETGTGELFF. The CDR3 bases are TGTGCCAGCTCACCAGAAACGGGCACCGGGGAGCTGTTTTTT. The gene calls are TRBV18 and TRBJ2-2; D unclear. Germline lookup yields CDR1 KGHSH and CDR2 LQKENI. Trimming removed 2 bases from V and 4 bases from J, with 8 bases in between. The CDR3 spans 14 residues.